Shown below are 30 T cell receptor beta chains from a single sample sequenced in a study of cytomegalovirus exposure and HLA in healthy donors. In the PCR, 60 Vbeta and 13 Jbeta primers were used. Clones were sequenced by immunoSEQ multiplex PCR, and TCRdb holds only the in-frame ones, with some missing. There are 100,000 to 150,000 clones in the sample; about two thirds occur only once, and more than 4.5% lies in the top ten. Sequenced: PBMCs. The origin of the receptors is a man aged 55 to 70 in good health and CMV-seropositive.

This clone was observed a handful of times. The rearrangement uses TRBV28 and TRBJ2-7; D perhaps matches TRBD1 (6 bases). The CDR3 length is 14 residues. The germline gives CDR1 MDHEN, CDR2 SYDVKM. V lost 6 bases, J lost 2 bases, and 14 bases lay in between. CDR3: CASRRTGYPYEQYF. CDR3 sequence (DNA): TGTGCCAGCAGACGAACAGGGTACCCCTACGAGCAGTACTTC. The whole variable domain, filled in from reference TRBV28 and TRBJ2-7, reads DVKVTQSSRYLVKRTGEKVFLECVQDMDHENMFWYRQDPGLGLRLIYFSYDVKMKEKGDIPEGYSVSREKKERFSLILESASTNQTSMYLCASRRTGYPYEQYFGPGTRLTVT.

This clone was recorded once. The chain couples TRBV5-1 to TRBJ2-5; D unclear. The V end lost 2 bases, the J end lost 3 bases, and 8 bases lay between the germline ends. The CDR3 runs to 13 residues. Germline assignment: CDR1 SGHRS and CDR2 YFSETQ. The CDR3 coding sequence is TGCGCCAGCAGCTTTAGCCCGGAAGAGACCCAGTACTTC. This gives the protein CASSFSPEETQYF.

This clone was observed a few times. CDR3 sequence: CASSIRGLAGAQGETQYF. The CDR3 nucleotides are TGTGCCAGTAGTATAAGGGGACTAGCGGGGGCCCAGGGGGAGACCCAGTACTTC. The chain couples TRBV19 to TRBJ2-5; 14 nucleotides agree with TRBD2. CDR3 length: 18 residues. J lost 5 bases, V lost 2 bases, and 10 bases had no gene match. Germline V gene data show CDR1 as LNHDA and CDR2 as SQIVND (reference sequence).

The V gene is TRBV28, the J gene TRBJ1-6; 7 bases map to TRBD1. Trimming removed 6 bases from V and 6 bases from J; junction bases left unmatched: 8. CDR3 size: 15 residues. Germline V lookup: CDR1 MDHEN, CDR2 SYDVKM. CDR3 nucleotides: TGTGCCAGCAGCCCCTTGGCAGGGGGTAATTCACCCCTCCACTTT. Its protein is CASSPLAGGNSPLHF.

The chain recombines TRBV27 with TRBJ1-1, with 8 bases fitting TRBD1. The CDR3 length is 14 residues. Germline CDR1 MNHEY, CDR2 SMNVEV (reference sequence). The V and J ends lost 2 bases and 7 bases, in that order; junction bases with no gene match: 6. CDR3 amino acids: CASSLGQGVSEAFF. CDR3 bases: TGTGCCAGCAGTTTAGGACAGGGAGTAAGTGAAGCTTTCTTT.

The CDR3 is CASSPLQITEAFF. The DNA of the CDR3 is TGTGCCAGCAGTCCCTTACAGATCACTGAAGCTTTCTTT. The V and J genes are TRBV6-5 and TRBJ1-1, with D uncertain. V lost 5 bases to trimming and J lost 4 bases, with 11 bases between them. The CDR3 runs to 13 residues. CDR1 is MNHEY and CDR2 is SVGAGI in the germline V gene.

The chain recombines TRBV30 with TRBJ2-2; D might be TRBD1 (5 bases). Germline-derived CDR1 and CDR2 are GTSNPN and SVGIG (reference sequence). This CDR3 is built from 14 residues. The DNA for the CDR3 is TGTGCTTACCTAGGGGAAATTAACACCGGGGAGCTGTTTTTT. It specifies CAYLGEINTGELFF.

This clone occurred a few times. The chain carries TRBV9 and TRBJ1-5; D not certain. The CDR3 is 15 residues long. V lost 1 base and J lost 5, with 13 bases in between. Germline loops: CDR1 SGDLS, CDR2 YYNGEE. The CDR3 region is CASSVSGSWDQPQHF. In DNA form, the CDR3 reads TGTGCCAGCAGCGTATCGGGGTCATGGGATCAGCCCCAGCATTTT.

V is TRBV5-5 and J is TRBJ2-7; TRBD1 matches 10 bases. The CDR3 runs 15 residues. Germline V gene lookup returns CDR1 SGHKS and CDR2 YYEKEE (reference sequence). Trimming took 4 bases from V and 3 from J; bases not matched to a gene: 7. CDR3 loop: CASSAGGTGVYEQYF. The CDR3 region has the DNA TGTGCCAGCAGCGCGGGTGGGACAGGGGTCTACGAGCAGTACTTC.

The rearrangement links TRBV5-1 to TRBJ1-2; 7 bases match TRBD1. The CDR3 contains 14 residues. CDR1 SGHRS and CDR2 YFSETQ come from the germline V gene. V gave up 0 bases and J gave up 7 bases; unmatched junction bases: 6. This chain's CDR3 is CASSLGDSVSGYTF. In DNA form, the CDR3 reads TGCGCCAGCAGCTTGGGGGACAGCGTAAGTGGCTACACCTTC.

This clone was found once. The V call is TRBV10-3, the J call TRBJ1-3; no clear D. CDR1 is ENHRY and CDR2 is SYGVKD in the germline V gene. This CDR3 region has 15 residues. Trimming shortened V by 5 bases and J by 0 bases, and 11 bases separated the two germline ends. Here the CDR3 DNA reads TGTGCCATCAGTCTGAGCACCCGCTCTGGAAACACCATATATTTT. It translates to CAISLSTRSGNTIYF.

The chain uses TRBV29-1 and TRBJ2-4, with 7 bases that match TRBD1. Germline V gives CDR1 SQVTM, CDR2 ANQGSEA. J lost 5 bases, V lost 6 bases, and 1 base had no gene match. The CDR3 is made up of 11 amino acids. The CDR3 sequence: CSVGTENIQYF. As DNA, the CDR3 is TGCAGCGTAGGGACAGAAAACATTCAGTACTTC.

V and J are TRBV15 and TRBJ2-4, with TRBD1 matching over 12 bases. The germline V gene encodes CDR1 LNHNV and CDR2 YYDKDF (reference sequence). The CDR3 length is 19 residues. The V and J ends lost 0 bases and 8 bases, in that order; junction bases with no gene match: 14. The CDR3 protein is CATSRESPSGTGGQDIQYF. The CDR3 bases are TGTGCCACCAGCAGAGAGTCTCCCTCCGGGACAGGGGGCCAGGACATTCAGTACTTC.

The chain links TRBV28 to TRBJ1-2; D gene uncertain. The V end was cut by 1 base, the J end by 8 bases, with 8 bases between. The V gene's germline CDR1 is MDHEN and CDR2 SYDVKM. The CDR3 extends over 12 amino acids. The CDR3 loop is CASSLFPRGYTF. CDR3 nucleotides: TGTGCCAGCAGTTTATTTCCCCGGGGCTACACCTTC.

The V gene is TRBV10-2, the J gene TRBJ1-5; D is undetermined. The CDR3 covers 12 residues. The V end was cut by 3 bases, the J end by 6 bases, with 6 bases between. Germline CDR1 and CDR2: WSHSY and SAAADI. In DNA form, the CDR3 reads TGCGCCAGCAGTGAAGAGAGTCAGCCCCAGCATTTT. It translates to CASSEESQPQHF.

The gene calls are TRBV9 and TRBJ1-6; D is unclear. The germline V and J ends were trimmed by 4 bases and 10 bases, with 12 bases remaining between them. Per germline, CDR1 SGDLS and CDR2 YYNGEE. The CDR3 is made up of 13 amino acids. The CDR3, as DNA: TGTGCCAGCAGCACCTCTCCGGGGTCACCCCTCCACTTT. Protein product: CASSTSPGSPLHF.

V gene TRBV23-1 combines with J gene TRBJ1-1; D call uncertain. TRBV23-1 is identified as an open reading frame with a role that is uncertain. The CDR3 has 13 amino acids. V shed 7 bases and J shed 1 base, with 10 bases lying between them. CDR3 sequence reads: CASTNGENTEAFF. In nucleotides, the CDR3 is TGCGCCAGCACCAACGGAGAGAACACTGAAGCTTTCTTT.

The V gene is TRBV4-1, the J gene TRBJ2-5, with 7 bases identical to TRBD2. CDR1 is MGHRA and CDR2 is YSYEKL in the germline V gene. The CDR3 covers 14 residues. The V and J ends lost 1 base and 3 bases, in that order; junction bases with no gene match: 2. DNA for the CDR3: TGCGCCAGCAGCCAAGGCCTAGCGGAAGAGACCCAGTACTTC. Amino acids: CASSQGLAEETQYF.

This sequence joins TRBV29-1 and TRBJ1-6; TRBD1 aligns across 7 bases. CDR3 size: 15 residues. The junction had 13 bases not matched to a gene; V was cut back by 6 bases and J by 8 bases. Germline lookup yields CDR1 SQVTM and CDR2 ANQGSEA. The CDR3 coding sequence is TGCAGCGTCTCCGGAGGTGTAGGGGGCGATTCACCCCTCCACTTT. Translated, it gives CSVSGGVGGDSPLHF.

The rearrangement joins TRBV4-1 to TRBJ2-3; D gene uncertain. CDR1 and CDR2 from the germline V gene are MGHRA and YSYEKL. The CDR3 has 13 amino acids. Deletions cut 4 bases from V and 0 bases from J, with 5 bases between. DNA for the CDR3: TGCGCCAGCAGCCCCCCTAGCACAGATACGCAGTATTTT. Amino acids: CASSPPSTDTQYF.

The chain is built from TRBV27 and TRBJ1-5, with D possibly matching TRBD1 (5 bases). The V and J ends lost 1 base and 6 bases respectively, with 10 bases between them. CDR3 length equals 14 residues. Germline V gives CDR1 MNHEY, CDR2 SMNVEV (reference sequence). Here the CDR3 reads CASSLFPGPQPQHF. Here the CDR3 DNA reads TGTGCCAGCAGTTTATTCCCAGGGCCTCAGCCCCAGCATTTT.

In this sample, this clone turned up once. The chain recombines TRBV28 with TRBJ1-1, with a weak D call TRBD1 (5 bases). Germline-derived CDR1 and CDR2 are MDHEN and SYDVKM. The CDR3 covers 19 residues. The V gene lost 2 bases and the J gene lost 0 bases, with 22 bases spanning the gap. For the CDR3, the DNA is TGTGCCAGCAGTTTACAATTCGTTGACAGTAGTATGATGAACACTGAAGCTTTCTTT. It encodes CASSLQFVDSSMMNTEAFF.

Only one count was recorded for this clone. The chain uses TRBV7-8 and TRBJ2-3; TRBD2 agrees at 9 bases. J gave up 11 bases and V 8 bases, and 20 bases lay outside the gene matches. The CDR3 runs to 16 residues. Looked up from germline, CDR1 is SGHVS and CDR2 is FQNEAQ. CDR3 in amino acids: CASSQERLAVEGKQYF. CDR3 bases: TGTGCCAGCTCGCAAGAGAGACTAGCGGTTGAAGGGAAGCAGTATTTT.

In nucleotides, the CDR3 is TGTGCCAGCTCACCAATGGCAGGGGGTAGCAATCAGCCCCAGCATTTT. Its translation: CASSPMAGGSNQPQHF. The chain couples TRBV18 to TRBJ1-5; 7 bases line up with TRBD1. Trimming at V came to 2 bases and at J to 0 bases, leaving 4 bases not matched to a gene. The CDR3 has 16 amino acids. CDR1 is KGHSH and CDR2 is LQKENI in the germline V gene.

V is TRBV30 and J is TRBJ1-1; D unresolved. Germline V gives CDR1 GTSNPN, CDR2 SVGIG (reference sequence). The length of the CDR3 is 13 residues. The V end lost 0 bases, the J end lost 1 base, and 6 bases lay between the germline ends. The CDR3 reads CAWSVLENTEAFF. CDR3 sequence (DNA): TGTGCCTGGAGTGTACTAGAGAACACTGAAGCTTTCTTT.

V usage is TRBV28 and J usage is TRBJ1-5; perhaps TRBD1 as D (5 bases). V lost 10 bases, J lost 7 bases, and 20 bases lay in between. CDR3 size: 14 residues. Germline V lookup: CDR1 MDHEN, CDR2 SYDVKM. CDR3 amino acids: CATPGTGDGQPQHF. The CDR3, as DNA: TGTGCCACCCCCGGTACAGGTGATGGGCAGCCCCAGCATTTT.

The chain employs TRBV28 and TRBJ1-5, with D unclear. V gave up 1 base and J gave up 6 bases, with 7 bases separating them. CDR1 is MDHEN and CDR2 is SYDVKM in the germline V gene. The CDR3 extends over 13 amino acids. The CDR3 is CASSLYTGQPQHF. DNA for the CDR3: TGTGCCAGCAGTTTATATACCGGTCAGCCCCAGCATTTT.

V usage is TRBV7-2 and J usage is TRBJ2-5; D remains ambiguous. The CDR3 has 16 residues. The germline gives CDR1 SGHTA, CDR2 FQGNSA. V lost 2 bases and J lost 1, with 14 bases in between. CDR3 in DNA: TGTGCCAGCAGCTTAAATCCAATGGGCAGCCAAGAGACCCAGTACTTC. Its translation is CASSLNPMGSQETQYF.

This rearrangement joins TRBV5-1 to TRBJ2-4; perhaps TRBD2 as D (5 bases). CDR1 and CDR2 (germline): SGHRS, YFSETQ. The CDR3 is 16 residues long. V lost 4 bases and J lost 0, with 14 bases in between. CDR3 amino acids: CASSATLGLAKNIQYF. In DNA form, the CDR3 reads TGCGCCAGCAGCGCCACTCTAGGACTAGCCAAAAACATTCAGTACTTC.

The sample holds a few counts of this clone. CDR3 region: CASSVAKRGGYNEQFF. The DNA for the CDR3 is TGTGCCAGCAGCGTAGCGAAGCGGGGGGGTTACAATGAGCAGTTCTTC. The V and J genes are TRBV9 and TRBJ2-1; 10 nucleotides match TRBD2. This CDR3 has 16 amino acids. The ends lost 0 bases at V and 4 bases at J; junction bases unmatched: 4. The germline V gene encodes CDR1 SGDLS and CDR2 YYNGEE.